The entry below gives a single T cell receptor (beta chain) sequence along with its context. CDR3 length: 14 residues. Germline CDR1 is MNHNS and CDR2 is SASEGT. Trimming took 5 bases from V and 6 from J, leaving 11 bases between them. TCRdb re-called the PCR reads with MiXCR. The sample has 5,500 to 7,500 clones, approximately 34% seen once. This specimen belongs to a study of metastatic and nonmetastatic thyroid tumors. Thyroid surgery took place with no prior treatment in any patient. The source of this sequence is a female donor with papillary thyroid cancer or a benign thyroid nodule (not recorded which). Some clones in this sample may be carry-over from other donors' samples. The rearrangement links TRBV6-1 to TRBJ1-6; tentative D call: TRBD1 (5 bases). Sequenced material: tumor tissue. CDR3 nucleotides: TGTGCCAGCAGTCCCGGCGGGGGTAATTCACCCCTCCACTTT. This codes for CASSPGGGNSPLHF.